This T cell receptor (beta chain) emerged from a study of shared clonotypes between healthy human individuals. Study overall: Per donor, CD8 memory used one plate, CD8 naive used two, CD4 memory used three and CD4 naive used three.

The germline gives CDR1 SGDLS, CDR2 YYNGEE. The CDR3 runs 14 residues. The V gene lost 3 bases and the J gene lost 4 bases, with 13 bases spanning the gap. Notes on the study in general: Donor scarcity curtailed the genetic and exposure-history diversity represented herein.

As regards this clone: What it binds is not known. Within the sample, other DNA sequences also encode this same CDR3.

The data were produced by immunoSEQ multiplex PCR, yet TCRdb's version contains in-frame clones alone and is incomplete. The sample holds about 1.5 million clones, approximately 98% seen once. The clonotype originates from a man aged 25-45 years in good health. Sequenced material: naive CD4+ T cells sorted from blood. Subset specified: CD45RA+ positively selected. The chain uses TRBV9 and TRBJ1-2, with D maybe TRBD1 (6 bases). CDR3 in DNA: TGTGCCAGCAGCGCGACCGGACAGAGCTATGGCTACACCTTC. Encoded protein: CASSATGQSYGYTF.